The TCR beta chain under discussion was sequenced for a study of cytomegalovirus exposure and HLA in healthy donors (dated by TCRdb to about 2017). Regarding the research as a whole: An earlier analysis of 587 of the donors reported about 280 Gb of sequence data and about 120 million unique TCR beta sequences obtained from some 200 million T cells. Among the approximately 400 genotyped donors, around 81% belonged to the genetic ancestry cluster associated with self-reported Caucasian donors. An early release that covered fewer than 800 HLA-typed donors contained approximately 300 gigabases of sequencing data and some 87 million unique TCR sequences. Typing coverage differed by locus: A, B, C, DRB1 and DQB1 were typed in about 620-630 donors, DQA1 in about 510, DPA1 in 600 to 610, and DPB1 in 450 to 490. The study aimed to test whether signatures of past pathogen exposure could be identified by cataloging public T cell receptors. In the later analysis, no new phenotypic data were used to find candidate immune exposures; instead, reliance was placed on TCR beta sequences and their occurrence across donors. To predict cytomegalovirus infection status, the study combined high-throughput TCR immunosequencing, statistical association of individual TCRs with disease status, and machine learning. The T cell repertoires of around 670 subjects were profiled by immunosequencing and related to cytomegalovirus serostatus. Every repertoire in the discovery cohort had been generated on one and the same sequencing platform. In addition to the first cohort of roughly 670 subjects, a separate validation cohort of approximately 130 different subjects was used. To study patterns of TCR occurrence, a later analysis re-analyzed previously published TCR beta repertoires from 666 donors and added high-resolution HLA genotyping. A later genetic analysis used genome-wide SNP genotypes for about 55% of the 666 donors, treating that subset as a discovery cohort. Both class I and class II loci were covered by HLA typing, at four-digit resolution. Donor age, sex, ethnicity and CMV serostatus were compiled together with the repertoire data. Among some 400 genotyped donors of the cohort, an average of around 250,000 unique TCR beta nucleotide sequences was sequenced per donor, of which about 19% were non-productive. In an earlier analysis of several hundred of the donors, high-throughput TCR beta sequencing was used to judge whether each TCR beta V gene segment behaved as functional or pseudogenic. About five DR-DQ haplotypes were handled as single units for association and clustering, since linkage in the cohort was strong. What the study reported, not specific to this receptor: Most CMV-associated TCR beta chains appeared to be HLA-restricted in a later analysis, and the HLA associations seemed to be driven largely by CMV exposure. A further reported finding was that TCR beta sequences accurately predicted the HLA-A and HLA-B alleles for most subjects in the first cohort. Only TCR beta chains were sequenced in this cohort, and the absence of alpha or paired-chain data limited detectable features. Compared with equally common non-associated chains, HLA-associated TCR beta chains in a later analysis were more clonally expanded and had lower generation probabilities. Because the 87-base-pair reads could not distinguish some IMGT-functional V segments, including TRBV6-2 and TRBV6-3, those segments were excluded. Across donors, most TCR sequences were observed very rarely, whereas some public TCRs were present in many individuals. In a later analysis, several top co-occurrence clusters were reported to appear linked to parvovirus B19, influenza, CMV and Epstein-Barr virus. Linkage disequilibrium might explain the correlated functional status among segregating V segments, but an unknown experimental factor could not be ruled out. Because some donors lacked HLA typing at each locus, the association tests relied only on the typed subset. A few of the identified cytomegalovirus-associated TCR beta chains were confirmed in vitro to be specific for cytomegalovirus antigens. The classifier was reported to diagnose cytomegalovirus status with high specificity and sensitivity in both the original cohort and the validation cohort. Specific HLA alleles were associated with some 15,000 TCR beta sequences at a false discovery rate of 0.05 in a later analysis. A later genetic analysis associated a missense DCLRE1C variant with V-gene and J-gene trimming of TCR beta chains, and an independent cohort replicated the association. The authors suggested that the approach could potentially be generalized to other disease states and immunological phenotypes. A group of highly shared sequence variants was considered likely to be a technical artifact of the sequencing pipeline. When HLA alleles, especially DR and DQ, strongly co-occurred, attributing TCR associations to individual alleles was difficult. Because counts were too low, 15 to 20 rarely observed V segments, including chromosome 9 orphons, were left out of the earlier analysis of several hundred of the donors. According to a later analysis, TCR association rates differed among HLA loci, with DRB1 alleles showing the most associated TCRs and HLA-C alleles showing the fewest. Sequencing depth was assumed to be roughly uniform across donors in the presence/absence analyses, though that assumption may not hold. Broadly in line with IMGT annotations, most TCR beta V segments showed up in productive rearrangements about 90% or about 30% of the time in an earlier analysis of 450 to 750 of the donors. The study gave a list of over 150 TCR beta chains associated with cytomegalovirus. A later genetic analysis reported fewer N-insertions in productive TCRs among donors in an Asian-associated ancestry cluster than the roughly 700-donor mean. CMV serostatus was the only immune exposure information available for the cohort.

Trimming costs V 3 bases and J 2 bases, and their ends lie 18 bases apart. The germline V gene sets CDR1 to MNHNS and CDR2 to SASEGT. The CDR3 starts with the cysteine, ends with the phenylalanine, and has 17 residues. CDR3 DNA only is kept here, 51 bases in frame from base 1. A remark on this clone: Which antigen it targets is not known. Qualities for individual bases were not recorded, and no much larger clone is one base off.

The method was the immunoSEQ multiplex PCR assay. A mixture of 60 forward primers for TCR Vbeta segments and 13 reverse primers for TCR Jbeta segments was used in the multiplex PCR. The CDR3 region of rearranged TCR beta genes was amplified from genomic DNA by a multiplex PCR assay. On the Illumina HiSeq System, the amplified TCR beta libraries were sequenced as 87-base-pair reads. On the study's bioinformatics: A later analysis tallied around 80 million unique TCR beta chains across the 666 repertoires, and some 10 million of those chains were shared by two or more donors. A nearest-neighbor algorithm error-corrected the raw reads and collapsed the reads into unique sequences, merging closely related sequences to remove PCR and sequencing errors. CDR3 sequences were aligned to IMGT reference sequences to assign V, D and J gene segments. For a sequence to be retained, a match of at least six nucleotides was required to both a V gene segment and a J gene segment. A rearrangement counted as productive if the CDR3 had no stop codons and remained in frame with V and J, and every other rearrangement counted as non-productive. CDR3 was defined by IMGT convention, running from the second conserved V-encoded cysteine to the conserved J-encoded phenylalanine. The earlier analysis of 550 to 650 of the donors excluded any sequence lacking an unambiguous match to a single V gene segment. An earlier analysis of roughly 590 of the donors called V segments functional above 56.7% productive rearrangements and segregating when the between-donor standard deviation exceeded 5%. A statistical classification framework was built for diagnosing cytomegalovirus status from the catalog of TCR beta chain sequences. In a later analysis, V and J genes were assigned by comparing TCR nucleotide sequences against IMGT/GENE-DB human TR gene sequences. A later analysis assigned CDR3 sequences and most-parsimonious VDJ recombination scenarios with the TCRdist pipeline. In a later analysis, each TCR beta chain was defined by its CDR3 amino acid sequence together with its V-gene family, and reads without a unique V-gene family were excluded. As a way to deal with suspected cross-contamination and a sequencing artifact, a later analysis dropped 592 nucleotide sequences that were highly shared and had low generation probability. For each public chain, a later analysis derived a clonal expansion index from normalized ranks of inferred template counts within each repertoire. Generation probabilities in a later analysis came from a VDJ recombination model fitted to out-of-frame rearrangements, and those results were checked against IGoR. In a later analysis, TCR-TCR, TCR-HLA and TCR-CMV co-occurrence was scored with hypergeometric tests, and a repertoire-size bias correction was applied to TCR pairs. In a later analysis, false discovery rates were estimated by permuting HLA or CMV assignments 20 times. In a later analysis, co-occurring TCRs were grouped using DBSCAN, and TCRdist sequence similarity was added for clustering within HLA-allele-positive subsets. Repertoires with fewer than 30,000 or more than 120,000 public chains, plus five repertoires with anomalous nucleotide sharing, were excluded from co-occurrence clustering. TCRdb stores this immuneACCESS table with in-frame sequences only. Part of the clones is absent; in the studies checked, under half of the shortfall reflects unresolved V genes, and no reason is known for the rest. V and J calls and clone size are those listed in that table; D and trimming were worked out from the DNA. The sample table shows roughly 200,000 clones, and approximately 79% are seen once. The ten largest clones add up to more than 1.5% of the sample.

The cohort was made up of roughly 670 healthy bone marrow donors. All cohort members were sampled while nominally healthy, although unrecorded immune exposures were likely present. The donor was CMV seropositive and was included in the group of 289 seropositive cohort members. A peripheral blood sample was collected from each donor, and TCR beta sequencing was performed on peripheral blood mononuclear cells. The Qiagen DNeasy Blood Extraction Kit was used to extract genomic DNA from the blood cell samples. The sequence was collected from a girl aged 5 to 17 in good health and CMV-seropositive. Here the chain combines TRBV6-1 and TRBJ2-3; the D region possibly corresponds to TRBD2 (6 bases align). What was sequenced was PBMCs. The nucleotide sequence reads TGTGCCAGCAGTGACCTTCCCGGGACTCGACACACAGATACGCAGTATTTT. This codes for CASSDLPGTRHTDTQYF.